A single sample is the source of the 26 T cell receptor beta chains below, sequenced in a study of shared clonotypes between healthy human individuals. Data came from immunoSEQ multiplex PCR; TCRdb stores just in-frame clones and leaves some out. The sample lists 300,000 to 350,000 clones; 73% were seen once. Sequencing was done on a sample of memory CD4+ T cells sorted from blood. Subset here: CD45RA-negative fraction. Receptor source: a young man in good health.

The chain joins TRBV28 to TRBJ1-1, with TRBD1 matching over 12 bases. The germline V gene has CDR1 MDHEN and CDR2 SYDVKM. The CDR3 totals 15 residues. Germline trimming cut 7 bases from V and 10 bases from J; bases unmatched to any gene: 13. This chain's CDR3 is CASIAPRGQGARAFF. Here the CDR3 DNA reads TGTGCCAGCATCGCTCCCCGGGGACAGGGGGCGCGAGCTTTCTTT.

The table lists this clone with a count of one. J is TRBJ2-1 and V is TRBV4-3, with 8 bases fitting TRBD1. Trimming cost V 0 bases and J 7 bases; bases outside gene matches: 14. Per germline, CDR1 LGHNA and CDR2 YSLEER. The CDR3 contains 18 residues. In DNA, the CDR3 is TGCGCCAGCAGCCAAGACGTTGGGGGCAGGGGGCGAGGAAATGAGCAGTTCTTC. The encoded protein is CASSQDVGGRGRGNEQFF.

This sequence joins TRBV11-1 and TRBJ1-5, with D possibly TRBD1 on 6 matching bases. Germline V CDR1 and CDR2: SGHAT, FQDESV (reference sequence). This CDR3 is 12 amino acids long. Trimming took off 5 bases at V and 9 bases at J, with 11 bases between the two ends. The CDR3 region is CASSVGGGPQHF. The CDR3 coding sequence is TGTGCCAGCAGCGTAGGGGGGGGGCCCCAGCATTTT.

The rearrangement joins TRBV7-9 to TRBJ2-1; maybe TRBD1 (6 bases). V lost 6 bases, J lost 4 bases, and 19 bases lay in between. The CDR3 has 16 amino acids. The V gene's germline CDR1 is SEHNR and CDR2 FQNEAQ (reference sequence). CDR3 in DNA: TGTGCCAGCAGTCCTGGACAGCGGAAGCGGTACAATGAGCAGTTCTTC. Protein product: CASSPGQRKRYNEQFF.

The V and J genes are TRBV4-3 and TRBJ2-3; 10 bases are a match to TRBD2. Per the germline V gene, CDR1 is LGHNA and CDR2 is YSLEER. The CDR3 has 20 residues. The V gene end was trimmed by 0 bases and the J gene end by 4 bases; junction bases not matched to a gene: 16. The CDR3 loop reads CASSQEPSGSGRLASDTQYF. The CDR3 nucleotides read TGCGCCAGCAGCCAAGAACCTAGCGGGAGCGGGAGATTAGCTTCAGATACGCAGTATTTT.

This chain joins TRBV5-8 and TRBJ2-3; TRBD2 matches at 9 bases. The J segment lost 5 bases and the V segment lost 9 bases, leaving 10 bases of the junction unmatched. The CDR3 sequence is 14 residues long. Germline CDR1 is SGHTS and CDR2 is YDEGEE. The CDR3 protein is CATPAGGQGDTQYF. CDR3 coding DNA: TGTGCCACCCCGGCGGGAGGGCAAGGAGATACGCAGTATTTT.

CDR3 bases: TGTGCCAGTAGTTCCCGACAGGAGAGAACTGGAAACACCATATATTTT. Residues: CASSSRQERTGNTIYF. The V and J genes are TRBV19 and TRBJ1-3; D may be TRBD1 (6 bases). CDR1 and CDR2 (germline): LNHDA, SQIVND (reference sequence). V was pared by 5 bases and J by 2 bases, with 16 bases between. This CDR3 comprises 16 residues.

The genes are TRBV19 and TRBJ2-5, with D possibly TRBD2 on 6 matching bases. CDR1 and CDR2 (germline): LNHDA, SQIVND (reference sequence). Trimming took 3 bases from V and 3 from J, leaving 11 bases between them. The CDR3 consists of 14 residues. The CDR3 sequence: CASSIALAEETQYF. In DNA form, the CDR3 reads TGTGCCAGTAGTATCGCACTAGCAGAAGAGACCCAGTACTTC.

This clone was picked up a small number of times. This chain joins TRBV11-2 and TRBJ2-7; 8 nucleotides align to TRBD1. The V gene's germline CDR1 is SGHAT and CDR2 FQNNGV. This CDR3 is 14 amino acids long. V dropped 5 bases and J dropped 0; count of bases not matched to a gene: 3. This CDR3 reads CASSQQGGSYEQYF. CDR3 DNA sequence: TGTGCCAGCAGCCAACAGGGGGGCTCCTACGAGCAGTACTTC.

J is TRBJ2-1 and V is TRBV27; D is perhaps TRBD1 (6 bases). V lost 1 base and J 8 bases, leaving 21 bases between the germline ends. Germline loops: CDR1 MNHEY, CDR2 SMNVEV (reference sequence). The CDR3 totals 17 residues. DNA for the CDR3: TGTGCCAGCAGTTTATGGAGTAACAGGGTGACCTCCGATGAGCAGTTCTTC. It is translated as CASSLWSNRVTSDEQFF.

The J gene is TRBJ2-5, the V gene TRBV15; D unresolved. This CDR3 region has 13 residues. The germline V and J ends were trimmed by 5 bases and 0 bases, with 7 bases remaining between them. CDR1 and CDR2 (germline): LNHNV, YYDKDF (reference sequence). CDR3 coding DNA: TGTGCCACCAGCGACGGGTACCAAGAGACCCAGTACTTC. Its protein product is CATSDGYQETQYF.

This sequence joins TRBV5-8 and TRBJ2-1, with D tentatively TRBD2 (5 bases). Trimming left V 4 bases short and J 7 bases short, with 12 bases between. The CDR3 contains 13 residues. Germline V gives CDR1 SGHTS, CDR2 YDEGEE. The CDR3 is CASSHPGRNEQFF. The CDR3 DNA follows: TGTGCCAGCAGCCATCCGGGAAGAAATGAGCAGTTCTTC.

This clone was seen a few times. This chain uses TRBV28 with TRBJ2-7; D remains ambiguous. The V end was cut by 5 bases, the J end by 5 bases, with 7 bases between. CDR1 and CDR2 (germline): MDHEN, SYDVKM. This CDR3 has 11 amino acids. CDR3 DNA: TGTGCCAGCAGTCACCTTAACGAGCAGTACTTC. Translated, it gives CASSHLNEQYF.

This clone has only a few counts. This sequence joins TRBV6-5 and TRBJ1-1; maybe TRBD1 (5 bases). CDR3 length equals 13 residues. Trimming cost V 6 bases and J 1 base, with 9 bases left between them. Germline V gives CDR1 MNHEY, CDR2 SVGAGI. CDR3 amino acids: CASRGLTNTEAFF. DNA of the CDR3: TGTGCCAGCAGGGGACTGACGAACACTGAAGCTTTCTTT.

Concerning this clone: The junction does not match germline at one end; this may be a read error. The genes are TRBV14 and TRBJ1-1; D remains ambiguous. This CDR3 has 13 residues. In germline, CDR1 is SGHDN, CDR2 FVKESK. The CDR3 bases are TGTGCCAGCAGCCAAGAATTGGGAGCTTCCAGGATCTTT. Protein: CASSQELGASRIF. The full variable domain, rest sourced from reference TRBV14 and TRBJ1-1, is EAGVTQFPSHSVIEKGQTVTLRCDPISGHDNLYWYRRVMGKEIKFLLHFVKESKQDESGMPNNRFLAERTGGTYSTLKVQPAELEDSGVYFCASSQELGASRIFGQGTRLTVV.

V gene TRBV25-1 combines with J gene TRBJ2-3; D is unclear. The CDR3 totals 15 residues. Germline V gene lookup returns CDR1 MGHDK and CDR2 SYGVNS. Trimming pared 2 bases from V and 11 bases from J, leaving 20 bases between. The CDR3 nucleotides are TGTGCCAGCAGTGAACCGGGTAGTCTCAAAGGGAAGCAGTATTTT. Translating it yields CASSEPGSLKGKQYF. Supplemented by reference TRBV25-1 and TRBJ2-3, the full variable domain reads EADIYQTPRYLVIGTGKKITLECSQTMGHDKMYWYQQDPGMELHLIHYSYGVNSTEKGDLSSESTVSRIRTEHFPLTLESARPSHTSQYLCASSEPGSLKGKQYFGPGTRLTVL.

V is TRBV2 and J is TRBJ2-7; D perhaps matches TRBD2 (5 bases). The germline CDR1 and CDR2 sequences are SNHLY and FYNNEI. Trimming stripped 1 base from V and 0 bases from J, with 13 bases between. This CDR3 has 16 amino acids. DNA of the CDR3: TGTGCCAGCAGTGAAGGAGATTACGCGGGCTCCTACGAGCAGTACTTC. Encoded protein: CASSEGDYAGSYEQYF.

CDR3 in amino acids: CASSVETGIGSYEQYF. The DNA of the CDR3 is TGTGCCAGCAGCGTAGAGACCGGGATCGGGTCCTACGAGCAGTACTTC. This chain uses TRBV9 with TRBJ2-7, with TRBD2 as a possible D gene (5 bases). There are 16 residues in the CDR3. The germline V gene encodes CDR1 SGDLS and CDR2 YYNGEE. Between the trimmed V and J ends, which lost 0 bases and 1 base, there was a span of 14 bases.

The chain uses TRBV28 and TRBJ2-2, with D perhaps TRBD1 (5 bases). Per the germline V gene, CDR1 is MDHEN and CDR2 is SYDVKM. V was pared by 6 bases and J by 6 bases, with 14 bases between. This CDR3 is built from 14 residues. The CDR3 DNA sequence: TGTGCCAGCAGAACACCAGGGTACGCCGGGGAGCTGTTTTTT. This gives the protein CASRTPGYAGELFF.

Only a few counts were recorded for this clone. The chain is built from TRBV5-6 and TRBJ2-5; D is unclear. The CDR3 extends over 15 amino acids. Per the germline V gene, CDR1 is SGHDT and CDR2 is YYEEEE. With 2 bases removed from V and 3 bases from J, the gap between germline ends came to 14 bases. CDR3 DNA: TGTGCCAGCAGCTTTGTAAGTACCCTCGAAGAGACCCAGTACTTC. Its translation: CASSFVSTLEETQYF.

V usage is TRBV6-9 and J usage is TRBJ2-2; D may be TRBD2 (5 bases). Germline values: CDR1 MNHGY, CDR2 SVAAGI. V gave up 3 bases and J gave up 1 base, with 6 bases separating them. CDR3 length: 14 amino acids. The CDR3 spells CASSYRGNTGELFF. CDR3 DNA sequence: TGTGCCAGCAGTTACCGGGGGAACACCGGGGAGCTGTTTTTT.

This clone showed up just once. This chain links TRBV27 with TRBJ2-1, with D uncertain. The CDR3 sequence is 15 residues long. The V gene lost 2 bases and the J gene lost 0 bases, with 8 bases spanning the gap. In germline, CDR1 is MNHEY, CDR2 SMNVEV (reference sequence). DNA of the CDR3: TGTGCCAGCAGTTTAAGGGCTAGCTCCTACAATGAGCAGTTCTTC. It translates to CASSLRASSYNEQFF.

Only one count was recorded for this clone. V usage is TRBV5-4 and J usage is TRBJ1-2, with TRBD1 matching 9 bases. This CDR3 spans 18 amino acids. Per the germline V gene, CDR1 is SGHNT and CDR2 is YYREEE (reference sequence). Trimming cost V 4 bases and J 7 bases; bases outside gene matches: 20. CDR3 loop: CASSPWSGVGQGLGGYTF. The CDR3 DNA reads TGTGCCAGCAGCCCCTGGTCGGGCGTCGGACAGGGGTTGGGTGGCTACACCTTC.

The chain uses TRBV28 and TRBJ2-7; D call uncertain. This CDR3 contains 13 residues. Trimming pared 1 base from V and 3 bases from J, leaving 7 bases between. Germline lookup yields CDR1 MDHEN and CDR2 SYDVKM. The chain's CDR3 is CASSLSFRYEQYF. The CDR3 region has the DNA TGTGCCAGCAGTTTATCTTTCCGCTACGAGCAGTACTTC.

The CDR3 bases are TGTGCCAGCAGCTGGGAGATTGAAAAACTGTTTTTT. Its protein is CASSWEIEKLFF. The chain combines TRBV7-9 with TRBJ1-4; D gene unclear. This CDR3 contains 12 residues. Deletions cut 4 bases from V and 7 bases from J, with 7 bases between. Per the germline V gene, CDR1 is SEHNR and CDR2 is FQNEAQ (reference sequence).

The CDR3 DNA reads as TGCAGCGTGGATAAGACAGGGGGAGAGACCCAGTACTTC. Protein product: CSVDKTGGETQYF. V usage is TRBV29-1 and J usage is TRBJ2-5; 9 positions match TRBD1. This CDR3 contains 13 residues. The trim removed 6 bases at V and 4 bases at J, leaving 6 bases unmatched. Germline V gives CDR1 SQVTM, CDR2 ANQGSEA.